This paragraph covers one T cell receptor (beta chain) sequence. Its antigen is undetermined. This record belongs to a study of human thymus T cells. The CDR3 runs 17 residues. Germline V gives CDR1 LGHNA, CDR2 YSLEER. Deletions cut 0 bases from V and 0 bases from J, with 12 bases between. General study findings and limits: Thymic and blood repertoires seemed to show skewed V and J gene use. Unrelated people showed highly overlapping thymic repertoires, related research reported.

Resected material from corrective heart surgery provided the thymus tissue analysed. Donation came from healthy Finnish infants having corrective surgery for congenital heart defects. Some clones are missing from TCRdb's copy, which holds only in-frame ones; the method was immunoSEQ multiplex PCR. The sample lists roughly 86,000 clones; around 96% were seen once. The specimen was thymus tissue. The TCR originated in a boy under three years old with a congenital heart defect but otherwise immunologically healthy. The chain joins TRBV4-3 to TRBJ1-3; no reliable D call. Here the CDR3 reads CASSQDFDNHSGNTIYF. CDR3 nucleotides: TGCGCCAGCAGCCAAGATTTTGACAACCACTCTGGAAACACCATATATTTT.